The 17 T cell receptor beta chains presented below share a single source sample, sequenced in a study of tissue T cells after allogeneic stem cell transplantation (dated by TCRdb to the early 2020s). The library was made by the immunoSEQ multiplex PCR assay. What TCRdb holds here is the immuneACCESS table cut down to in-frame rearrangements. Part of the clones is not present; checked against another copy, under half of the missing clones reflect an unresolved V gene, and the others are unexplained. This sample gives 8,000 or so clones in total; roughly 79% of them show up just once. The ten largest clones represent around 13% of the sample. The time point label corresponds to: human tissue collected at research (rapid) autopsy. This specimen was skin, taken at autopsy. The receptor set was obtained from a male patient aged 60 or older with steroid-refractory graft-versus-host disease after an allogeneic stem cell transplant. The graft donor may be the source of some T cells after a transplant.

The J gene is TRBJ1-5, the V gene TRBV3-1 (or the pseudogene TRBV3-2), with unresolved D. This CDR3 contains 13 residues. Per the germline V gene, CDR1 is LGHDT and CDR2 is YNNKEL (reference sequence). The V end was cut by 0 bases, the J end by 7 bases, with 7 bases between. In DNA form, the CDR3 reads TGTGCCAGCAGCCAAGAAGAGGACCAGCCCCAGCATTTT. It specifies CASSQEEDQPQHF.

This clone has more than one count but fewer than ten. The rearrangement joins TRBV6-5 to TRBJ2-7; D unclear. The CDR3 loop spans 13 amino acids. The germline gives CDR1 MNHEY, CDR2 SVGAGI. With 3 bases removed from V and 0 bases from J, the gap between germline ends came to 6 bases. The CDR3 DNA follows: TGTGCCAGCAGTTATCGGAGCTCCTACGAGCAGTACTTC. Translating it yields CASSYRSSYEQYF.

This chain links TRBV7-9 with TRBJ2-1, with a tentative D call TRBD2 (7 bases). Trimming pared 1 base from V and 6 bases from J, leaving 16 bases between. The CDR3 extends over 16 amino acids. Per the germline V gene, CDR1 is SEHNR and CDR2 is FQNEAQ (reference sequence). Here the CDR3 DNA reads TGTGCCAGCAGCTTAGTCGTGGGGGGGCGGCCCAATGAGCAGTTCTTC. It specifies CASSLVVGGRPNEQFF.

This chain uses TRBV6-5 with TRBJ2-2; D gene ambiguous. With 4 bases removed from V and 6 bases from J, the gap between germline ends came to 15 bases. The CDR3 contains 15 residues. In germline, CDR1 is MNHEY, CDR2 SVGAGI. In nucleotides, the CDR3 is TGTGCCAGCAGTTCCGATTATACCGGTCCCGGGGAGCTGTTTTTT. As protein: CASSSDYTGPGELFF.

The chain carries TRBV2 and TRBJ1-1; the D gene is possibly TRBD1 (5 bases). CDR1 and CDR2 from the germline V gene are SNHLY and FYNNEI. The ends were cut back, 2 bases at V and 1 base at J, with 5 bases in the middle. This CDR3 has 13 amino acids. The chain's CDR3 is CASSEQGNTEAFF. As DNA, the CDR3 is TGTGCCAGCAGTGAACAGGGGAACACTGAAGCTTTCTTT.

The DNA of the CDR3 is TGTGCCTGGAGCTTTGGACCGGGCGTTAATGAAAAACTGTTTTTT. This codes for CAWSFGPGVNEKLFF. V and J are TRBV30 and TRBJ1-4; no firm D call. CDR3 length equals 15 residues. Germline V gives CDR1 GTSNPN, CDR2 SVGIG (reference sequence). Trimming stripped 3 bases from V and 4 bases from J, with 15 bases between. Variable domain in full (rest from reference TRBV30 and TRBJ1-4): SQTIHQWPATLVQPVGSPLSLECTVEGTSNPNLYWYRQAAGRGLQLLFYSVGIGQISSEVPQNLSASRPQDRQFILSSKKLLLSDSGFYLCAWSFGPGVNEKLFFGSGTQLSVL.

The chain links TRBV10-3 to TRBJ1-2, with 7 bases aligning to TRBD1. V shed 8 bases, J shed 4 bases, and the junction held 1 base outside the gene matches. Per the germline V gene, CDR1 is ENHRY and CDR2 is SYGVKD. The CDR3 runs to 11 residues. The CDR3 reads CAIGDSYGYTF. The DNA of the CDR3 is TGTGCCATCGGGGACAGCTATGGCTACACCTTC.

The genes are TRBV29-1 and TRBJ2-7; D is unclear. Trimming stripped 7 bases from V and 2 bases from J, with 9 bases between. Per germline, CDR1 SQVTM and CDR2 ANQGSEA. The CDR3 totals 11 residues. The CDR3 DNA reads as TGCAGCGCCCGGACCACCTACGAGCAGTACTTC. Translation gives CSARTTYEQYF.

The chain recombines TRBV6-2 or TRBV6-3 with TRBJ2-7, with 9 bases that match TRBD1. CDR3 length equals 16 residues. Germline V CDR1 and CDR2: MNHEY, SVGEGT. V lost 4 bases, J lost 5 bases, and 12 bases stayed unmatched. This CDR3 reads CASSFDNRGLFDEQYF. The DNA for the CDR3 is TGTGCCAGCAGTTTCGATAACAGGGGGCTTTTCGACGAGCAGTACTTC.

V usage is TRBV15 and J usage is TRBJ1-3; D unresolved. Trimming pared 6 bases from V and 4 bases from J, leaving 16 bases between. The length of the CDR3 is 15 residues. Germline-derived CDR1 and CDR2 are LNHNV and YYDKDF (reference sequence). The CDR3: CATSSTKSGGNTIYF. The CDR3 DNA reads TGTGCCACCAGTAGTACGAAATCAGGAGGAAACACCATATATTTT.

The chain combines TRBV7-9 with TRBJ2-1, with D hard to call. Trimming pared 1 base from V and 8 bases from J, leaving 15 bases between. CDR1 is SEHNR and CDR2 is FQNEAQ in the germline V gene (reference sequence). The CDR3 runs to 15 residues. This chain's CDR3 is CASSLVIGSVYEQFF. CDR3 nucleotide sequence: TGTGCCAGCAGCTTAGTGATAGGGTCGGTCTATGAGCAGTTCTTC.

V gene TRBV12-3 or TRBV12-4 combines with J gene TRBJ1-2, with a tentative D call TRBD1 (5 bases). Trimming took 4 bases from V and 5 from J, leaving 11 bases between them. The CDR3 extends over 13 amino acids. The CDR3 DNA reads TGTGCCAGCAGTTCCTACGGGACTTATGGCTACACCTTC. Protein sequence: CASSSYGTYGYTF.

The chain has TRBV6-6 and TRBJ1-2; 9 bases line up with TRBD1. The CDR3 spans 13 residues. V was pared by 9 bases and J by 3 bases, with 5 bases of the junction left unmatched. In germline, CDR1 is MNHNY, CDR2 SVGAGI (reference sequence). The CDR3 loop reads CASSTGGDYGYTF. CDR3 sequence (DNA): TGTGCCAGTTCGACAGGGGGAGACTATGGCTACACCTTC.

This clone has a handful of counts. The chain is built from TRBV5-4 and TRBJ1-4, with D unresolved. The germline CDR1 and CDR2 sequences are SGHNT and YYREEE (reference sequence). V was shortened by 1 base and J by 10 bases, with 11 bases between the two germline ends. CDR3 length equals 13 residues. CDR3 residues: CASSLYGSTKLFF. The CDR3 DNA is TGTGCCAGCAGCTTGTATGGCAGCACAAAACTGTTTTTT.

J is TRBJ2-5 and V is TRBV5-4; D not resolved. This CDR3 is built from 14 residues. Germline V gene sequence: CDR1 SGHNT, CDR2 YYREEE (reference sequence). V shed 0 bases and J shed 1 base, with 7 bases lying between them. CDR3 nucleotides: TGTGCCAGCAGCTTGGCTGGCTTCCAAGAGACCCAGTACTTC. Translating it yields CASSLAGFQETQYF. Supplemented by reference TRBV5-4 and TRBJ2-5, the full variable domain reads ETGVTQSPTHLIKTRGQQVTLRCSSQSGHNTVSWYQQALGQGPQFIFQYYREEENGRGNFPPRFSGLQFPNYSSELNVNALELDDSALYLCASSLAGFQETQYFGPGTRLLVL.

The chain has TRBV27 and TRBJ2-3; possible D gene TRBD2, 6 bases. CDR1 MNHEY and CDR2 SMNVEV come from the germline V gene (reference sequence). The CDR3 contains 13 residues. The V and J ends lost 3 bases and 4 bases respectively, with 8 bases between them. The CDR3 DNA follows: TGTGCCAGCAGTTTGGACTACGCAGATACGCAGTATTTT. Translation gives CASSLDYADTQYF.

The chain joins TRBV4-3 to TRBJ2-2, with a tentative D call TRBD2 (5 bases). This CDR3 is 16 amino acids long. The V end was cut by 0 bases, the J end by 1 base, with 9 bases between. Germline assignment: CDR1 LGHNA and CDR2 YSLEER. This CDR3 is CASSQEPGLNTGELFF. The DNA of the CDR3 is TGCGCCAGCAGCCAAGAGCCGGGGTTGAACACCGGGGAGCTGTTTTTT.